The 27 T cell receptor beta chains listed next were all sequenced from one sample in a study of beta chain features in type 1 diabetes (dated by TCRdb to between 2018 and 2020). Points the paper makes about the study in general: In all four CD4+ subsets, TCRB CDR3 length was moderately but significantly shorter in type 1 diabetes patients.

These receptors' targets are unknown. Library preparation employed the immunoSEQ multiplex PCR assay. All of the isolated RNA was reverse transcribed with the High Capacity cDNA Reverse Transcription Kit, so expressed TCRB transcripts were sequenced. TCRdb stores this immuneACCESS table with in-frame sequences only. Part of the clones is absent; in the studies checked, under half of the shortfall reflects unresolved V genes, and no reason is known for the rest. This sample is represented by around 340,000 clones; about a tenth of them were singletons. The ten largest clones take up 0.9% to 1.1% of the sample. Specimen: central memory CD4+ T cells from blood. The source of these receptors is a man aged 30-40 years with type 1 diabetes.

This clone was counted a few times. V gene TRBV9 combines with J gene TRBJ2-7; D not certain. This CDR3 is 16 amino acids long. Germline V lookup: CDR1 SGDLS, CDR2 YYNGEE. Deletions cut 4 bases from V and 6 bases from J, with 23 bases between. This CDR3 is CASSSSGVSLPLEQYF. The CDR3, as DNA: TGTGCCAGCAGCTCTTCCGGAGTCTCCCTCCCCCTCGAGCAGTACTTC.

The gene calls are TRBV30 and TRBJ1-4; 9 bases are a match to TRBD1. Germline CDR1 GTSNPN, CDR2 SVGIG (reference sequence). The CDR3 sequence is 13 residues long. Unmatched junction bases numbered 12, after V lost 8 bases and J lost 11 bases. CDR3 in amino acids: CAGSAQGAEKLFF. In DNA form, the CDR3 reads TGTGCCGGGTCCGCACAGGGGGCGGAGAAACTGTTTTTT.

The gene calls are TRBV7-6 and TRBJ2-3; 9 nucleotides match TRBD1. The V and J ends lost 4 bases and 3 bases, in that order; junction bases with no gene match: 8. The germline V gene has CDR1 SGHVS and CDR2 FNYEAQ. This CDR3 contains 16 residues. CDR3 sequence: CASSSGTGIQTDTQYF. CDR3 in DNA: TGTGCCAGCAGCTCAGGGACAGGGATACAGACAGATACGCAGTATTTT.

The chain is built from TRBV7-9 and TRBJ2-1, with D maybe TRBD2 (5 bases). The CDR3 loop spans 13 amino acids. Germline V gene sequence: CDR1 SEHNR, CDR2 FQNEAQ (reference sequence). Trimming took off 1 base at V and 9 bases at J, with 10 bases between the two ends. CDR3 bases: TGTGCCAGCAGCTTAGGACTAAATTTTGAGCAGTTCTTC. Translation gives CASSLGLNFEQFF.

The rearrangement joins TRBV10-3 to TRBJ2-2, with 9 bases fitting TRBD2. The germline CDR1 and CDR2 sequences are ENHRY and SYGVKD. Trimming cost V 10 bases and J 7 bases; bases outside gene matches: 16. The CDR3 is 16 residues long. The CDR3, as DNA: TGTGCCACCAAATCCGGCGGGGGGGCGACGGTCGGGGAGCTGTTTTTT. Residues: CATKSGGGATVGELFF.

The rearrangement links TRBV2 to TRBJ1-1; D might be TRBD1 (6 bases). Trimming stripped 6 bases from V and 4 bases from J, with 12 bases between. Germline V gives CDR1 SNHLY, CDR2 FYNNEI. The CDR3 spans 13 residues. CDR3 in DNA: TGTGCCAGCAGACTAGGGGGTACCACTGAAGCTTTCTTT. It yields the protein CASRLGGTTEAFF.

A few counts support this clone. The genes are TRBV6-6 and TRBJ1-1, with 9 bases aligning to TRBD1. The CDR3 is 14 residues long. V lost 6 bases and J lost 5; bases outside the gene matches: 7. CDR1 and CDR2 from the germline V gene are MNHNY and SVGAGI (reference sequence). The CDR3 region has the DNA TGTGCCAGCAGACCCGGACAGGGGAGGACTGAAGCTTTCTTT. Translating gives CASRPGQGRTEAFF.

The chain combines TRBV7-9 with TRBJ1-2; weak D call: TRBD1 (5 bases). The CDR3 runs to 16 residues. Germline CDR1 SEHNR, CDR2 FQNEAQ (reference sequence). V shed 5 bases and J shed 2 bases, with 18 bases lying between them. The CDR3 here is CASSPGGLRSNYGYTF. In nucleotides, the CDR3 is TGTGCCAGCAGCCCCGGGGGACTTCGATCCAACTATGGCTACACCTTC.

J is TRBJ2-3 and V is TRBV5-1; TRBD1 matches 11 bases. The CDR3 sequence is 16 residues long. V lost 4 bases and J lost 0; bases outside the gene matches: 4. Germline V lookup: CDR1 SGHRS, CDR2 YFSETQ. The CDR3 DNA reads TGCGCCAGCAGCCAGGGACAGGGGGTTAGCACAGATACGCAGTATTTT. It yields the protein CASSQGQGVSTDTQYF.

This clone was counted only a few times. In DNA, the CDR3 is TGTGCCAGCAGCGTAGATAGCGGGGTCTCCTACGAGCAGTACTTC. Translation: CASSVDSGVSYEQYF. The chain is built from TRBV9 and TRBJ2-7; 8 bases map to TRBD2. CDR1 and CDR2 (germline): SGDLS, YYNGEE. The CDR3 is 15 amino acids. With V trimmed by 0 bases and J by 0 bases, 2 bases remained unmatched.

This clone showed up just a few times. V gene TRBV10-3 combines with J gene TRBJ2-7, with 9 bases fitting TRBD2. The CDR3 is 13 residues long. With V trimmed by 10 bases and J by 6 bases, 10 bases remained unmatched. The germline CDR1 and CDR2 sequences are ENHRY and SYGVKD. The chain's CDR3 is CATRRGGRIEQYF. DNA of the CDR3: TGTGCCACCCGGCGGGGGGGCCGGATCGAGCAGTACTTC.

This sequence joins TRBV7-2 and TRBJ2-2; TRBD2 matches 13 bases. J lost 4 bases, V lost 6 bases, and 2 bases had no gene match. The CDR3 runs to 15 residues. Germline CDR1 SGHTA, CDR2 FQGNSA. CDR3 residues: CASSWTSGSTGELFF. CDR3 DNA: TGTGCCAGCAGTTGGACTAGCGGGAGCACCGGGGAGCTGTTTTTT.

The CDR3: CASSLVGKAEEKLFF. In DNA, the CDR3 is TGTGCCAGCAGCTTAGTGGGCAAAGCAGAAGAAAAACTGTTTTTT. The chain couples TRBV11-2 to TRBJ1-4; no clear D gene. CDR1 SGHAT and CDR2 FQNNGV come from the germline V gene. Trimming cost V 1 base and J 8 bases, with 14 bases left between them. The CDR3 loop spans 15 amino acids.

The chain uses TRBV6-5 and TRBJ1-2; 11 bases agree with TRBD1. Germline V gene lookup returns CDR1 MNHEY and CDR2 SVGAGI. The CDR3 is 15 amino acids. V lost 5 bases and J lost 4; bases outside the gene matches: 6. CDR3 coding DNA: TGTGCCAGCAGTATAGGGACAGGGGGTGTCTATGGCTACACCTTC. Translated: CASSIGTGGVYGYTF.

V usage is TRBV6-1 and J usage is TRBJ2-7; 7 nucleotides line up with TRBD1. After removal of 7 bases from V and 9 bases from J, the junction contained 15 bases not matched to a gene. CDR3 size: 14 residues. Germline V gene lookup returns CDR1 MNHNS and CDR2 SASEGT. CDR3 sequence (DNA): TGTGCCAGCAAACCGACGGACAGGAGCTTGGGGCAGTACTTC. Residues: CASKPTDRSLGQYF.

This chain links TRBV5-1 with TRBJ2-1; 7 nucleotides line up with TRBD2. The V gene end was trimmed by 0 bases and the J gene end by 5 bases; junction bases not matched to a gene: 5. Germline V lookup: CDR1 SGHRS, CDR2 YFSETQ. This CDR3 contains 15 residues. The CDR3 here is CASSLGTGGNNEQFF. Here the CDR3 DNA reads TGCGCCAGCAGCTTGGGAACGGGGGGAAACAATGAGCAGTTCTTC.

The sample holds a few counts of this clone. The V and J genes are TRBV9 and TRBJ1-6; the D gene is possibly TRBD1 (5 bases). CDR3 size: 16 residues. Germline CDR1 and CDR2: SGDLS and YYNGEE. Trimming pared 0 bases from V and 5 bases from J, leaving 12 bases between. The CDR3 coding sequence is TGTGCCAGCAGCGTAGGATGGGGGACGGATAATTCACCCCTCCACTTT. Its protein is CASSVGWGTDNSPLHF. The full variable domain, its missing parts supplied by reference TRBV9 and TRBJ1-6, is DSGVTQTPKHLITATGQRVTLRCSPRSGDLSVYWYQQSLDQGLQFLIQYYNGEERAKGNILERFSAQQFPDLHSELNLSSLELGDSALYFCASSVGWGTDNSPLHFGNGTRLTVT.

This clone came up a few times. The V call is TRBV25-1, the J call TRBJ1-6; D is undetermined. Trimming shortened V by 0 bases and J by 7 bases, and 16 bases separated the two germline ends. Germline V CDR1 and CDR2: MGHDK, SYGVNS. CDR3 length: 17 amino acids. The CDR3 DNA sequence: TGTGCCAGCAGTGAATATGAAGGTCGGCAGAGAAATTCACCCCTCCACTTT. Translation: CASSEYEGRQRNSPLHF.

As to this clone: This sample also contains other DNA sequences that code for the same CDR3. The V gene is TRBV18, the J gene TRBJ1-4; D call uncertain. Trimming took 3 bases from V and 5 from J, leaving 7 bases between them. CDR1 is KGHSH, CDR2 LQKENI, per germline. The CDR3 contains 13 residues. The CDR3 DNA sequence: TGTGCCAGCTCACCCCGGCAGAATGAAAAACTGTTTTTT. This gives the protein CASSPRQNEKLFF.

The CDR3 DNA is TGTGCCAGCAGCACAGACAGGGGTGGCTATGGCTACACCTTC. This translates into CASSTDRGGYGYTF. The chain combines TRBV6-5 with TRBJ1-2, with 8 bases identical to TRBD1. This CDR3 has 14 amino acids. V lost 6 bases and J lost 4; bases outside the gene matches: 7. CDR1 is MNHEY and CDR2 is SVGAGI in the germline V gene.

This clone was picked up a small number of times. The chain is built from TRBV6-5 and TRBJ2-5, with a weak D call TRBD2 (6 bases). V lost 4 bases and J lost 2, with 14 bases in between. There are 15 residues in the CDR3. Germline V gene lookup returns CDR1 MNHEY and CDR2 SVGAGI. This CDR3 reads CASSWARGTQETQYF. As DNA, the CDR3 is TGTGCCAGCAGTTGGGCGCGCGGGACGCAAGAGACCCAGTACTTC.

This clone was detected a few times. The rearrangement joins TRBV7-2 to TRBJ2-7, with D maybe TRBD2 (5 bases). Germline V gene sequence: CDR1 SGHTA, CDR2 FQGNSA. V was cut by 5 bases and J by 3 bases, with 11 bases left in between. The CDR3 has 13 residues. The CDR3 nucleotides read TGTGCCAGCAGCCAAAGCGGCCGCTACGAGCAGTACTTC. Translated: CASSQSGRYEQYF.

This clone was detected a few times. V and J are TRBV7-2 and TRBJ2-5; D is perhaps TRBD2 (6 bases). This CDR3 has 16 amino acids. The germline V gene has CDR1 SGHTA and CDR2 FQGNSA. Trimming pared 1 base from V and 5 bases from J, leaving 17 bases between. CDR3 in DNA: TGTGCCAGCAGCTTAGGCGTCGCGGGGAGAGGGGAGACCCAGTACTTC. Residues: CASSLGVAGRGETQYF.

The chain is built from TRBV9 and TRBJ1-2, with TRBD1 as a possible D gene (5 bases). Trimming cost V 2 bases and J 6 bases, with 11 bases left between them. The germline CDR1 and CDR2 sequences are SGDLS and YYNGEE. The CDR3 has 13 amino acids. The CDR3 here is CASSVGDPNGYTF. The CDR3 nucleotides are TGTGCCAGCAGCGTGGGGGATCCCAATGGCTACACCTTC.

This clone was detected only a few times. The chain combines TRBV30 with TRBJ2-3, with a weak D call TRBD2 (5 bases). This CDR3 has 15 amino acids. Trimming cost V 3 bases and J 0 bases, with 13 bases left between them. The V gene's germline CDR1 is GTSNPN and CDR2 SVGIG (reference sequence). In nucleotides, the CDR3 is TGTGCCTGGAGGAGAATAGCGCTGAGCACAGATACGCAGTATTTT. Amino acids: CAWRRIALSTDTQYF. The full variable domain, with the rest looked up from reference TRBV30 and TRBJ2-3, is SQTIHQWPATLVQPVGSPLSLECTVEGTSNPNLYWYRQAAGRGLQLLFYSVGIGQISSEVPQNLSASRPQDRQFILSSKKLLLSDSGFYLCAWRRIALSTDTQYFGPGTRLTVL.

This clone was found once. Relative to the germline gene, one junction end is altered; a read error may explain this. This sequence joins TRBV11-2 and TRBJ2-7; 8 nucleotides match TRBD1. The CDR3 has 14 residues. Germline loops: CDR1 SGHAT, CDR2 FQNNGV. The CDR3 here is CASRRTGTSYERYF. The CDR3, as DNA: TGTGCCAGCAGACGGACAGGGACCTCCTACGAGCGGTACTTC.

The rearrangement joins TRBV7-2 to TRBJ1-2; 8 bases are a match to TRBD1. Germline V gene data show CDR1 as SGHTA and CDR2 as FQGNSA. There are 14 residues in the CDR3. The junction had 5 bases not matched to a gene; V was cut back by 4 bases and J by 4 bases. Written as DNA, the CDR3 is TGTGCCAGCAGCTCCTCAGGGGGCAGCTATGGCTACACCTTC. Translated, it gives CASSSSGGSYGYTF.